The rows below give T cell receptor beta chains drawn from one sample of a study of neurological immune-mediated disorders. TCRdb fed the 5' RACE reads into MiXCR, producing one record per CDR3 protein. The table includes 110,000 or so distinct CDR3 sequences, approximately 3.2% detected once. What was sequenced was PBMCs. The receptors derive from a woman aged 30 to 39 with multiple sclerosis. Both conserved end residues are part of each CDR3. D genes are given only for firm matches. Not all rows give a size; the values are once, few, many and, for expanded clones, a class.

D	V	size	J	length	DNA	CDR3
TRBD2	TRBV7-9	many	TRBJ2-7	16	TGTGCCAGCAGCCAGACGTGGACTAGCGGTACCTACGAGCAGTACTTC	CASSQTWTSGTYEQYF
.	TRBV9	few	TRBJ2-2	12	TGTGCCAGCAGCGTATCCGGCGGGGAGCTGTTTTTT	CASSVSGGELFF
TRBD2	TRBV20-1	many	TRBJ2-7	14	TGCAGTGCTAGAGACCCCGGGAGGGAATACGAGCAGTACTTC	CSARDPGREYEQYF
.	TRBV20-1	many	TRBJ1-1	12	TGCAGTGCCGAGAATCGGAACACTGAAGCTTTCTTT	CSAENRNTEAFF
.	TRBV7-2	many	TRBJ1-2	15	TGTGCCAGCAGCCCCGGGGGTGGGACGGCATATGGCTACACCTTC	CASSPGGGTAYGYTF
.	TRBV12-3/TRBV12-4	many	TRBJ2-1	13	TGTGCCAGCAGTTTAGGCCTCTACAATGAGCAGTTCTTC	CASSLGLYNEQFF
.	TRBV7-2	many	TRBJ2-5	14	TGTGCCAGCAGCTTAGCGAGCAGGGGAGAGACCCAGTACTTC	CASSLASRGETQYF
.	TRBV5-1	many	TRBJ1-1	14	TGCGCCAGCAGCTTGGCCAGGGCCGCTGATGAAGCTTTCTTT	CASSLARAADEAFF
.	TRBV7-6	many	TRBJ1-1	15	TGTGCCAGCAGCTTAGCGCCACAGGCCGGCACTGAAGCTTTCTTT	CASSLAPQAGTEAFF
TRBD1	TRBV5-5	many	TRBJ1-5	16	TGTGCCAGCAGCTGGGGACAGTTCGATAGCAATCAGCCCCAGCATTTT	CASSWGQFDSNQPQHF
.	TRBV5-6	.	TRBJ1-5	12	TGTGCCAGCAGCTCTAGACATTCGCCCCAGCATTTT	CASSSRHSPQHF
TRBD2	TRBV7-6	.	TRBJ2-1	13	TGTGCCAGCAGCCAGGGACTAGCAAATGAGCAGTTCTTC	CASSQGLANEQFF
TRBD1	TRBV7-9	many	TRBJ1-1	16	TGTGCCAGCAGCTTAGTAGGGCGACAGGGGAACACTGAAGCTTTCTTT	CASSLVGRQGNTEAFF
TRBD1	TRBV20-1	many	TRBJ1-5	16	TGCAGTGCTAGAGATGCAGGGGGCCCCCAAAATCAGCCCCAGCATTTT	CSARDAGGPQNQPQHF
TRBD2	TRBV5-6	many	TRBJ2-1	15	TGTGCCAGCAGCCCAGGAGCGGGGGCCTACAATGAGCAGTTCTTC	CASSPGAGAYNEQFF
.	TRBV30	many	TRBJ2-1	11	TGTGCCTGGAGTGTAGACAATGAGCAGTTCTTC	CAWSVDNEQFF
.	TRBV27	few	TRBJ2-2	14	TGTGCCAGCAGTCCCCCTGGGGGGCCCGGGGAGCTGTTTTTT	CASSPPGGPGELFF
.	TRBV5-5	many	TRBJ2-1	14	TGTGCCAGCAGCTTCCGGGAACCCTACAATGAGCAGTTCTTC	CASSFREPYNEQFF
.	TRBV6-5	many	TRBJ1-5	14	TGTGCCAGCAGTCGCCAAACAGGGTCTCAGCCCCAGCATTTT	CASSRQTGSQPQHF
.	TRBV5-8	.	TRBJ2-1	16	TGTGCCATGGGCCCGGGGTGGATGGGGGGTTGGGATGAGCAGTTCTTC	CAMGPGWMGGWDEQFF
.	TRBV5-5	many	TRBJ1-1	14	TGTGCCAGCAGCTTGGAGGGTCTGAACACTGAAGCTTTCTTT	CASSLEGLNTEAFF
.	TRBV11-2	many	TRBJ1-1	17	TGTGCCAGCAGCCTTGTGGCATGGAAAGGGGCTAACACTGAAGCTTTCTTT	CASSLVAWKGANTEAFF
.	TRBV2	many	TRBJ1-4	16	TGTGCCAGCACGGGGACTGTAGTTGCAACTAATGAAAAACTGTTTTTT	CASTGTVVATNEKLFF
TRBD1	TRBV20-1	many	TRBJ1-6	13	TGCAGTGCTGGGACAGGGGGCGGGTCACCCCTCCACTTT	CSAGTGGGSPLHF
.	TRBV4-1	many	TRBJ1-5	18	TGCGCCAGCAGCCAAGTTTTACAACTCCGGGACATAGATCAGCCCCAGCATTTT	CASSQVLQLRDIDQPQHF
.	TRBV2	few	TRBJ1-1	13	TGTGCCAGCAGTGTCGTAGAAGGGACTGAAGCTTTCTTT	CASSVVEGTEAFF
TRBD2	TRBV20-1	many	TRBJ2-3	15	TGCAGTGCTAGAAAGGGGACTAAGGGCACAGATACGCAGTATTTT	CSARKGTKGTDTQYF
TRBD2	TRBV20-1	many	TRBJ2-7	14	TGCAGTGCCACCGGGACTAGCGGGAACTACGAGCAGTACTTC	CSATGTSGNYEQYF
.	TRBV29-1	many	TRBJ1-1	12	TGCAGCGTTGTCGGGGTGAACACTGAAGCTTTCTTT	CSVVGVNTEAFF
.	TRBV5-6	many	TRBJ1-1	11	TGTGCCAGCGAAGGACGGCGTGAAGCTTTCTTT	CASEGRREAFF
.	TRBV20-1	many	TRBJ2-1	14	TGCAGTGCCGGAGGTGATAGCTCCTACAATGAGCAGTTCTTC	CSAGGDSSYNEQFF
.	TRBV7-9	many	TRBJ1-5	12	TGTGCCAGCAGCTTAGACACGGGCGAACAGCATTTT	CASSLDTGEQHF
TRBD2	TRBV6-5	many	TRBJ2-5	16	TGTGCCAGCAGTTATGGGCTAGCGGGGGGGCTGGAGACCCAGTACTTC	CASSYGLAGGLETQYF
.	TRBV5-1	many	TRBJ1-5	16	TGCGCCAGCAGCTTAACGGGGGATTATAGCAATCAGCCCCAGCATTTT	CASSLTGDYSNQPQHF
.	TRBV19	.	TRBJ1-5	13	TGTGCCAGTAGTATGACAGAGAATAAGACCCAGAATTTT	CASSMTENKTQNF
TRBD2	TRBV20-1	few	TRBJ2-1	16	TGCAGTGCTAGAATTCCGGGACTAGCGGGAGGGGATGAGCAGTTCTTC	CSARIPGLAGGDEQFF
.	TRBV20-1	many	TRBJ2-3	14	TGCAGTGCTAGAGATTGGCAGGGCATGGATACGCAGTATTTT	CSARDWQGMDTQYF
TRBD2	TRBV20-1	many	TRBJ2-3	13	TGCAGTGCTGGGACTAGGCACACAGATACGCAGTATTTT	CSAGTRHTDTQYF
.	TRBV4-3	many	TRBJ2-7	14	TGCGCCAGCAGCCAAGATAAAGGCCCCTACGAGCAGTACTTC	CASSQDKGPYEQYF
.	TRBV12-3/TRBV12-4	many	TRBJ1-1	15	TGTGCCAGCAGTTTAGGGGGGGCATTGGGCACTGAAGCTTTCTTT	CASSLGGALGTEAFF
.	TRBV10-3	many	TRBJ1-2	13	TGTGCCACCCGCCCACAGGGCCCGGAGGGCTACACCTTC	CATRPQGPEGYTF
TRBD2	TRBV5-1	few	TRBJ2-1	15	TGCGCCAGCAGCCTAGTAGCGGGAGATGCCAATGAGCAGTTCTTC	CASSLVAGDANEQFF
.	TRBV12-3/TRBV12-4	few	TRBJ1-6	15	TGTGCCAGCAGTTTATCGGCAGGGTTTAGTTCACCCCTCCACTTT	CASSLSAGFSSPLHF
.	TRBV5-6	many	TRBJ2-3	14	TGTGCCAGCATTCCGAGGTTTAGCACAGATACGCAGTATTTT	CASIPRFSTDTQYF
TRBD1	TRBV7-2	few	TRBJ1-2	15	TGTGCCAGCAGCTTAAACAGGGGGTTGAACTATGGCTACACCTTC	CASSLNRGLNYGYTF
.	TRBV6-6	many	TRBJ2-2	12	TGTGCCAGCAGAAGAGACTCCGGGGAGCTGTTTTTT	CASRRDSGELFF